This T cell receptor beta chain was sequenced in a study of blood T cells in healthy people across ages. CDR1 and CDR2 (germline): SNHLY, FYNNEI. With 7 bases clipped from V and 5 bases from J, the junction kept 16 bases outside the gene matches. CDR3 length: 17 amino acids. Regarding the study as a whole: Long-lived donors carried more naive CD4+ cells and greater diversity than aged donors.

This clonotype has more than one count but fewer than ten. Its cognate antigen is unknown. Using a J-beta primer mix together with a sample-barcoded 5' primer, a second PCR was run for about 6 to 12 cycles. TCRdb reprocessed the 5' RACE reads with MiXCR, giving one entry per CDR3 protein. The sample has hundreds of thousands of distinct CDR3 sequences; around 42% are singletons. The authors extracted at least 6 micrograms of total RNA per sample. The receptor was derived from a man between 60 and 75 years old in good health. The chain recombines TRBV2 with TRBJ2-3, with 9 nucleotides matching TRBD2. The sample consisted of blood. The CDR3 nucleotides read TGTGCCAGCAAAAATTTTCAGCCTAGCGGGAAGGGAGATACGCAGTATTTT. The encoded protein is CASKNFQPSGKGDTQYF.